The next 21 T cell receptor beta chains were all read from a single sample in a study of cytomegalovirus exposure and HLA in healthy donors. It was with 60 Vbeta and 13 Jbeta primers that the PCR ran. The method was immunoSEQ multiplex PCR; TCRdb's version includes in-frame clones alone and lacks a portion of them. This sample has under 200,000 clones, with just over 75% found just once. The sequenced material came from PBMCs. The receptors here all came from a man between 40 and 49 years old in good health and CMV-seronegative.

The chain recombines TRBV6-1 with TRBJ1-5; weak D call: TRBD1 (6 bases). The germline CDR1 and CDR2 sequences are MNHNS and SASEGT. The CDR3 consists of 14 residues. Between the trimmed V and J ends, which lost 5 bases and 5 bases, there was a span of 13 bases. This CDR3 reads CASSPRGGHQPQHF. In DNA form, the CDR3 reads TGTGCCAGCAGTCCCCGGGGGGGGCATCAGCCCCAGCATTTT.

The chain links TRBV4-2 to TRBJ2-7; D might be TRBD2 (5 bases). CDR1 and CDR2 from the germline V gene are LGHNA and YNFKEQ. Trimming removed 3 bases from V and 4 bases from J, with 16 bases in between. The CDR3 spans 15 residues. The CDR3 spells CASSQGAAQAYEQYF. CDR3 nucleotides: TGTGCCAGCAGCCAGGGAGCGGCCCAGGCTTACGAGCAGTACTTC.

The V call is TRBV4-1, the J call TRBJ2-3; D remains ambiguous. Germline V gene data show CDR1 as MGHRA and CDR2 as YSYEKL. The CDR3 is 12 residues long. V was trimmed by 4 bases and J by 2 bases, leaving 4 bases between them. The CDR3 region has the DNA TGCGCCAGCAGCCGCGTCACAGATACGCAGTATTTT. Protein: CASSRVTDTQYF.

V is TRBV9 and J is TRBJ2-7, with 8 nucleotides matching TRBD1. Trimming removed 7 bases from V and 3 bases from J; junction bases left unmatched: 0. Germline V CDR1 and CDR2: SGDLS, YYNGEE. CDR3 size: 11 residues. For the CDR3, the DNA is TGTGCCAGCGGGACAGGCTACGAGCAGTACTTC. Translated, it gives CASGTGYEQYF. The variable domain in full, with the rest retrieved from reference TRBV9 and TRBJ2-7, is DSGVTQTPKHLITATGQRVTLRCSPRSGDLSVYWYQQSLDQGLQFLIQYYNGEERAKGNILERFSAQQFPDLHSELNLSSLELGDSALYFCASGTGYEQYFGPGTRLTVT.

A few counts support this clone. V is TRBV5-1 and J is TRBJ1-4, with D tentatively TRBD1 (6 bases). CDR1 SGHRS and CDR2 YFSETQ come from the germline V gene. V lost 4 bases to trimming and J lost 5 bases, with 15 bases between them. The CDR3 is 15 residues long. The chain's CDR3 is CASSQVTGPNEKLFF. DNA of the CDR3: TGCGCCAGCAGCCAAGTGACAGGACCCAATGAAAAACTGTTTTTT.

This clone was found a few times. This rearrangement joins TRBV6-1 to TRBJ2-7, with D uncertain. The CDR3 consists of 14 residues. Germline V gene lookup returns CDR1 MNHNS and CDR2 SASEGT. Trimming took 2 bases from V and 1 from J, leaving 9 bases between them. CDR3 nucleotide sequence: TGTGCCAGCAGTGAAATGGCGGTTTCCTACGAGCAGTACGTC. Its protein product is CASSEMAVSYEQYV.

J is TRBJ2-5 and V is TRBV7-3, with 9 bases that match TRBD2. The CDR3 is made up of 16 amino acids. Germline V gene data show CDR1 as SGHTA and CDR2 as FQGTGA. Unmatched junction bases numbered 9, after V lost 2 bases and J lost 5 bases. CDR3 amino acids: CASSLRSGGLYETQYF. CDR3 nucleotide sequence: TGTGCCAGCAGCTTACGGAGCGGGGGGTTATATGAGACCCAGTACTTC. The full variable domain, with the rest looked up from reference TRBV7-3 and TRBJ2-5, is GAGVSQTPSNKVTEKGKYVELRCDPISGHTALYWYRQSLGQGPEFLIYFQGTGAADDSGLPNDRFFAVRPEGSVSTLKIQRTERGDSAVYLCASSLRSGGLYETQYFGPGTRLLVL.

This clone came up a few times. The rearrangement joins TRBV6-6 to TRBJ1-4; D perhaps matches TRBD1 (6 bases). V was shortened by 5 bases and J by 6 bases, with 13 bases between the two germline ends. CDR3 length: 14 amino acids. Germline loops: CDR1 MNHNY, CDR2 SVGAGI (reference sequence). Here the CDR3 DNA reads TGTGCCAGCAGTAACCGTGAGGGGGATGAAAAACTGTTTTTT. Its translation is CASSNREGDEKLFF.

The CDR3 coding sequence is TGTGCCAGCAGCCGCTTTCAGGGGTCCGAAGAGACCCAGTACTTC. This encodes CASSRFQGSEETQYF. The genes are TRBV14 and TRBJ2-5, with D perhaps matching TRBD1 (6 bases). The CDR3 consists of 15 residues. The germline V gene encodes CDR1 SGHDN and CDR2 FVKESK. V was pared by 4 bases and J by 3 bases, with 15 bases between.

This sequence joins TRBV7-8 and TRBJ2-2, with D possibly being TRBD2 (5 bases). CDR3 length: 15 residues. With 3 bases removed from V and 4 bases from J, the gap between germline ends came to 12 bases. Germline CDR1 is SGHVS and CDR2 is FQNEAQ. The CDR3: CASSFRGYGTGELFF. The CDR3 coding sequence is TGTGCCAGCAGCTTTCGAGGGTATGGCACCGGGGAGCTGTTTTTT.

This chain's CDR3 is CASSLSNDEQFF. For the CDR3, the DNA is TGTGCCAGCAGCTTATCTAACGATGAGCAGTTCTTC. The rearrangement joins TRBV7-9 to TRBJ2-1; D uncertain. Germline loops: CDR1 SEHNR, CDR2 FQNEAQ (reference sequence). V was trimmed by 2 bases and J by 8 bases, leaving 7 bases between them. The CDR3 contains 12 residues.

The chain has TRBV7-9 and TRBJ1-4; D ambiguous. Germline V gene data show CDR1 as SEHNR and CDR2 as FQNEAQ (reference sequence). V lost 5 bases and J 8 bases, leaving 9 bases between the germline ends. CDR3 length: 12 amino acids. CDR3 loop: CASSPQEEKLFF. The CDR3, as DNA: TGTGCCAGCAGCCCCCAGGAAGAAAAACTGTTTTTT.

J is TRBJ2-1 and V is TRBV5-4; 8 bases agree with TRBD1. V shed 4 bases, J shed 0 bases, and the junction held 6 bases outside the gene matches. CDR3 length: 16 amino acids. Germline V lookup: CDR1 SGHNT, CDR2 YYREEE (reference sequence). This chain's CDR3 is CASSPRDRYSYNEQFF. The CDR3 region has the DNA TGTGCCAGCAGCCCGAGGGACAGGTACTCCTACAATGAGCAGTTCTTC.

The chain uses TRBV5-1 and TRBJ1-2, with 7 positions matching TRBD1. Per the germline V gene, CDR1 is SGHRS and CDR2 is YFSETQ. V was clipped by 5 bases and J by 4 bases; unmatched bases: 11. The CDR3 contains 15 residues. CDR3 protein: CASSFTGENSYGYTF. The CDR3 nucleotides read TGCGCCAGCAGTTTTACAGGGGAAAATAGCTATGGCTACACCTTC.

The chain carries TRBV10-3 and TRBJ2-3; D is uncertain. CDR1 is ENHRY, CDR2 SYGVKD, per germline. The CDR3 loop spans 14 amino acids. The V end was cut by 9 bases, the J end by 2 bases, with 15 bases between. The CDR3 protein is CAISSTLSTDTQYF. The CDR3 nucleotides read TGTGCCATATCAAGTACCCTATCCACAGATACGCAGTATTTT.

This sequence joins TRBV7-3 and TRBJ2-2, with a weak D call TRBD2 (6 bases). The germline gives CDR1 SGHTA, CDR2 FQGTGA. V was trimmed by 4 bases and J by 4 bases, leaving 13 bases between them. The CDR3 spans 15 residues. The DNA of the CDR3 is TGTGCCAGCAGCTCTCATAGCGGTCTCACCGGGGAGCTGTTTTTT. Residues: CASSSHSGLTGELFF.

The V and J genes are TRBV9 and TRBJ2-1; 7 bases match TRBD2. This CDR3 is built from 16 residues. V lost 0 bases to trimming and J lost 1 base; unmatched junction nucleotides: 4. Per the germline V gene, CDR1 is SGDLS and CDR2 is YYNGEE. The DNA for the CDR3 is TGTGCCAGCAGCGTAGCTAGCGGCGTTTCCTACAATGAGCAGTTCTTC. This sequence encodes CASSVASGVSYNEQFF.

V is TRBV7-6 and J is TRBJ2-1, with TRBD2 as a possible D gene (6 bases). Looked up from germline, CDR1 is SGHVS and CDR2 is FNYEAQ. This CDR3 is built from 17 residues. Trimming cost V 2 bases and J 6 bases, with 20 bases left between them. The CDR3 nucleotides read TGTGCCAGCAGCTTAAGGTATAGTTCAGGAGCGGGCAATGAGCAGTTCTTC. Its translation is CASSLRYSSGAGNEQFF.

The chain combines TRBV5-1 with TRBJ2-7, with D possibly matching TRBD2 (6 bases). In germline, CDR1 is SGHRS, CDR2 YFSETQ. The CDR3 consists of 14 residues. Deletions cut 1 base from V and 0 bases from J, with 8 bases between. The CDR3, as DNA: TGCGCCAGCAGCTTGTTCGGGAGCTCCTACGAGCAGTACGTC. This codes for CASSLFGSSYEQYV.

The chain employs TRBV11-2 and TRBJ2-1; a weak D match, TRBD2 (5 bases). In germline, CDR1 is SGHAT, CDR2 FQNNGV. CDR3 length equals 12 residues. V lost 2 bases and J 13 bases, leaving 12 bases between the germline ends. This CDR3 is CASSLMRVEQFF. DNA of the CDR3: TGTGCCAGCAGCTTAATGCGGGTGGAACAGTTCTTC.

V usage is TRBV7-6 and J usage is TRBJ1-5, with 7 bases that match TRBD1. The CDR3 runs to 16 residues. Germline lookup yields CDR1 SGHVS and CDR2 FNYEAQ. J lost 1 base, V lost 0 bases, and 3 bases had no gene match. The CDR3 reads CASSLAGGRSNQPQHF. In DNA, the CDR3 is TGTGCCAGCAGCTTAGCAGGGGGCAGGAGCAATCAGCCCCAGCATTTT.